This T cell receptor beta chain was found in a study of cytomegalovirus exposure and HLA in healthy donors. Study as a whole: In a previous analysis, 110 million or so unique TCR beta sequences were found from about 190 million T cells.

Study-level points and caveats: With later analysis, a missense DCLRE1C variant became linked to TCR beta V- and J-gene trimming. TCR sequences were mostly rare, though some public TCRs occurred in many donors. Further analysis, carried out later, found HLA-associated TCR beta chains more clonally expanded than equally common other chains.

The CDR3 sequence is 15 residues long. Germline CDR1 is MGHRA and CDR2 is YSYEKL. The primer mix had 60 Vbeta and 13 Jbeta primers. Repertoires were generated with immunoSEQ multiplex PCR, while TCRdb's copy carries only in-frame clones and drops some. The sample yields roughly 120,000 clones, 70% to 80% seen once. As concerns this clone: The antigen is not known. At one end the junction does not follow the germline gene, possibly because of a read error.

Material: PBMCs. This sequence was found in a woman in her thirties in good health and CMV-seropositive. This chain joins TRBV4-1 and TRBJ2-5; D is undetermined. CDR3 sequence: CASSQGWNSGETQYF. The CDR3 DNA follows: TGTGCCAGCAGCCAAGGCTGGAACAGTGGGGAGACCCAGTACTTC.